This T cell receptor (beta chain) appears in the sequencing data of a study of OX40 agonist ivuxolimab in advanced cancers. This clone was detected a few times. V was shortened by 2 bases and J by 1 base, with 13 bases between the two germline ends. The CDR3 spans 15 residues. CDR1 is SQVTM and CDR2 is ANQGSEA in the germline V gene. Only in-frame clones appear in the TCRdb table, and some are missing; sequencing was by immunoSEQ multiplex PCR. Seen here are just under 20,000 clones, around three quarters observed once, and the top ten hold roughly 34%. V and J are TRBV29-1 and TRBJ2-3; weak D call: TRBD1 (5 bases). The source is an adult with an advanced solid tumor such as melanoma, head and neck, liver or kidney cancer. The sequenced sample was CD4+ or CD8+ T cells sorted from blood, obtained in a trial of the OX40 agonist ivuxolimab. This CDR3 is CSVEWGDEGTDTQYF. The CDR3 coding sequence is TGCAGCGTTGAATGGGGCGACGAGGGCACAGATACGCAGTATTTT.